Included here is one TCR beta chain sequence, with context. Antigen unknown. The PCR had 60 Vbeta and 13 Jbeta primers. The assay was immunoSEQ multiplex PCR, and TCRdb's table has in-frame clones only and misses some. The sample yields around 120,000 clones, roughly 80% seen once. The data derive from a study of cytomegalovirus exposure and HLA in healthy donors. The overall study: Earlier results showed 117 million unique TCR beta sequences derived from approximately 170 million T cells. Whole-study results and caveats: A later analysis reportedly found that, within productive TCRs, an Asian-associated ancestry cluster had fewer N-insertions than the mean observed across the 666 donors. Analyses of presence and absence presupposed an approximately uniform sequencing depth across donors. Reports indicate that TCR beta sequences accurately predicted the HLA-A and HLA-B alleles of most subjects.

Germline CDR1 and CDR2: SGHRS and YFSETQ. Trimming left V 0 bases short and J 4 bases short, with 13 bases between. The CDR3 sequence is 15 residues long. The clonotype was recovered from a middle-aged woman in good health and CMV-seropositive. The chain employs TRBV5-1 and TRBJ1-1, with TRBD1 as a possible D gene (6 bases). The sequenced sample consisted of PBMCs. The CDR3 is CASSLVSGVGTEAFF. The CDR3, as DNA: TGCGCCAGCAGCTTGGTATCAGGGGTTGGCACTGAAGCTTTCTTT.